These T cell receptor beta chains were read from a single sample in a study of tumor-infiltrating lymphocytes in primary liver carcinoma. TCRdb called the multiplex PCR reads again in MiXCR, with one record for every CDR3 protein. The sample carries about 320,000 distinct CDR3 sequences, 58% recorded once. Source material: peripheral blood. The receptors shown here come from a woman in her 30s with primary liver carcinoma and hepatitis B virus infection. Both conserved end residues are part of each CDR3. Each record gives: D gene, clone size, J gene, V gene, CDR3 protein, CDR3 DNA. The D gene is left open where the match is weak. Expanded clones get a size class; other rows say once, few or many, or leave the size out.

- many TRBJ2-7 TRBV4-1 CASSPGGPIRLEQYF TGCGCCAGCAGCCCCGGAGGGCCCATCAGGCTCGAGCAGTACTTC
- - TRBJ2-5 TRBV10-1 CASCLGGGETQYF TGCGCCAGCTGTCTGGGGGGTGGCGAGACCCAGTACTTC
- - TRBJ2-7 TRBV12-3/TRBV12-4 CASRLASASYEQYF TGTGCCAGCAGGCTAGCTAGCGCCTCCTACGAGCAATACTTC
- few TRBJ2-1 TRBV9 CASSVDIRDDEQFF TGTGCCAGCAGCGTAGACATCAGGGACGATGAGCAGTTCTTC
TRBD2 - TRBJ2-7 TRBV4-3 CASSQDVTGGHIIYEQYF TGCGCCAGCAGCCAAGATGTGACGGGGGGTCACATTATCTACGAGCAGTACTTC
- few TRBJ2-7 TRBV12-5 CASGLVLNSGLSYEQYF TGTGCTAGTGGTTTGGTACTTAATAGCGGACTCTCCTACGAGCAGTACTTC
TRBD2 once TRBJ2-2 TRBV5-4 CASSLSGANTGEVFF TGTGCCAGCAGTTTGAGCGGGGCGAACACCGGGGAGGTGTTTTTT
- many TRBJ2-7 TRBV29-1 CSVVGRGSAEQYF TGCAGCGTTGTAGGGCGAGGCTCGGCCGAGCAGTACTTC
TRBD2 - TRBJ2-7 TRBV18 CASPPWPPSGAYEQYF TGTGCCAGCCCACCATGGCCACCTAGCGGGGCCTACGAGCAGTACTTC
TRBD1 - TRBJ2-3 TRBV6-1 CASSGQTGTVADTQYF TGTGCCAGCAGTGGACAGACAGGGACCGTGGCAGATACGCAGTATTTT
- few TRBJ2-5 TRBV7-9 CASSLAVETQYF TGTGCCAGCAGCTTAGCTGTGGAGACCCAGTACTTC
- - TRBJ2-1 TRBV12-3/TRBV12-4 CASHSRVSINERFF TGTGCCAGTCACTCCCGTGTTAGCATCAATGAGCGGTTCTTC
TRBD2 - TRBJ2-1 TRBV10-2 CASRLAGGGAYNKQFF TGCGCCAGCCGGCTAGCGGGAGGGGGGGCCTACAATAAGCAGTTCTTC
- few TRBJ1-3 TRBV6-1 CASSDGNSGNTIYF TGTGCCAGCAGTGATGGGAACTCTGGAAACACCATATATTTT
- many TRBJ2-7 TRBV6-2/TRBV6-3 CASSRVNNEQYF TGTGCCAGCTCCCGGGTGAATAACGAGCAGTACTTC
- - TRBJ2-5 TRBV10-3 CTISSGSGQETQYF TGTACCATCAGCTCAGGGTCGGGGCAAGAGACCCAGTACTTC
- few TRBJ2-7 TRBV12-3/TRBV12-4 CASSWGSRAYEQYF TGTGCCAGCAGTTGGGGTTCGCGGGCCTACGAGCAGTACTTC